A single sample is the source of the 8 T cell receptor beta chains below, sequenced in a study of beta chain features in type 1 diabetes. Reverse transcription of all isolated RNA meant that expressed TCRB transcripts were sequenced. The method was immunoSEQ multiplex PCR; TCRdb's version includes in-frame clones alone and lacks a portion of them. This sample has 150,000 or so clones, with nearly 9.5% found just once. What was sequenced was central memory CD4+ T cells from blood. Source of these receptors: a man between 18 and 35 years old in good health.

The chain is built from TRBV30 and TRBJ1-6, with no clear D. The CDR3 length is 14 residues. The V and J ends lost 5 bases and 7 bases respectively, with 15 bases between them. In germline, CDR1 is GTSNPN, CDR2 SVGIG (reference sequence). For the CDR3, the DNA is TGTGCCTGGCGCCCCGATCCGGGAAATTCACCCCTCCACTTT. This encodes CAWRPDPGNSPLHF. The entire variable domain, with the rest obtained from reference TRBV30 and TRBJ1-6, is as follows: SQTIHQWPATLVQPVGSPLSLECTVEGTSNPNLYWYRQAAGRGLQLLFYSVGIGQISSEVPQNLSASRPQDRQFILSSKKLLLSDSGFYLCAWRPDPGNSPLHFGNGTRLTVT.

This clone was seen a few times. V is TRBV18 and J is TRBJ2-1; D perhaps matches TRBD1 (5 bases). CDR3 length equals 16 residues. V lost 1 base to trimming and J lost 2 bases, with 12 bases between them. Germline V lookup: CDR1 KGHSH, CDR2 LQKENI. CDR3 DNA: TGTGCCAGCTCACCACGGCAGGGAAGGACCTACAATGAGCAGTTCTTC. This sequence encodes CASSPRQGRTYNEQFF. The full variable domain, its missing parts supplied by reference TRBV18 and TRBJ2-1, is NAGVMQNPRHLVRRRGQEARLRCSPMKGHSHVYWYRQLPEEGLKFMVYLQKENIIDESGMPKERFSAEFPKEGPSILRIQQVVRGDSAAYFCASSPRQGRTYNEQFFGPGTRLTVL.

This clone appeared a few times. The CDR3: CASSLGTGVGNTQYF. CDR3 in DNA: TGTGCCAGCAGCTTGGGAACGGGGGTAGGCAATACGCAGTATTTT. The V call is TRBV11-2, the J call TRBJ2-3, with D possibly being TRBD2 (6 bases). The germline V and J ends were trimmed by 3 bases and 7 bases, with 17 bases remaining between them. The CDR3 is 15 amino acids. Germline loops: CDR1 SGHAT, CDR2 FQNNGV.

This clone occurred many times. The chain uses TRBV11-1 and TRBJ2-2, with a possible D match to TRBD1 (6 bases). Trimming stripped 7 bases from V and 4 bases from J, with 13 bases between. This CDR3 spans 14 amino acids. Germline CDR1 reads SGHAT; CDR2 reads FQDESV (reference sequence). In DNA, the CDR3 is TGTGCCAGCACCCCTGGCAGGGGCACCGGGGAGCTGTTTTTT. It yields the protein CASTPGRGTGELFF.

The CDR3 DNA reads TGTGCCAGCAGTGAAGGGAGCTCCTACGAGCAGTACTTC. As protein: CASSEGSSYEQYF. V and J are TRBV11-2 and TRBJ2-7; weak D call: TRBD2 (5 bases). The CDR3 spans 13 residues. Per the germline V gene, CDR1 is SGHAT and CDR2 is FQNNGV. Trimming removed 6 bases from V and 0 bases from J, with 9 bases in between.

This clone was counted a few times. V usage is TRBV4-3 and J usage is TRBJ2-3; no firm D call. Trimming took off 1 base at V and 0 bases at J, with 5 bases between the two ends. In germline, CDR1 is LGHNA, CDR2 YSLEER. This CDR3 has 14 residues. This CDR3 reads CASSQGLSTDTQYF. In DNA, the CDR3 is TGCGCCAGCAGCCAAGGCCTAAGCACAGATACGCAGTATTTT.

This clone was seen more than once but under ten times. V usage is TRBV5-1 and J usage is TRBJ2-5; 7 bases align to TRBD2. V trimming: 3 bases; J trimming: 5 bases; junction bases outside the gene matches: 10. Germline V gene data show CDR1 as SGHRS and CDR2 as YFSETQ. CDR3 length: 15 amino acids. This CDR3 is CASSWTGLSGETQYF. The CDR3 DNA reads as TGCGCCAGCAGCTGGACGGGACTATCGGGGGAGACCCAGTACTTC.

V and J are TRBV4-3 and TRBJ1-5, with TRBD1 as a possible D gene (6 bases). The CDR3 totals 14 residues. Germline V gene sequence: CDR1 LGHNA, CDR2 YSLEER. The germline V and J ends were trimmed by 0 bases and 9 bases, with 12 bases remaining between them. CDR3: CASSQDRGLGPQHF. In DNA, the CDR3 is TGCGCCAGCAGCCAAGACAGGGGATTAGGGCCCCAGCATTTT.